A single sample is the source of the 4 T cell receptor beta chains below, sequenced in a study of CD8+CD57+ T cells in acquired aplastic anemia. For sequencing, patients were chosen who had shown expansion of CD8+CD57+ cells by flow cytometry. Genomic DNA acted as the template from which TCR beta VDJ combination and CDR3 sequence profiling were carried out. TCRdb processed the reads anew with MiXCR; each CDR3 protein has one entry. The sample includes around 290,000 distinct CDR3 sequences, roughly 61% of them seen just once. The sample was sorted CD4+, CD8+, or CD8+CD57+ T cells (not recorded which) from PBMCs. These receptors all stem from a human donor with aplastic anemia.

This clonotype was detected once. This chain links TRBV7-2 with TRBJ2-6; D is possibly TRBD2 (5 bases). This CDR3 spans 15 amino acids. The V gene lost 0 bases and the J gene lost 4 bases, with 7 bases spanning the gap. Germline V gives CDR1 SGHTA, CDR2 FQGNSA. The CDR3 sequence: CASSLAPSGANVLTF. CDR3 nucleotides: TGTGCCAGCAGCTTAGCGCCTAGCGGGGCCAACGTCCTGACTTTC. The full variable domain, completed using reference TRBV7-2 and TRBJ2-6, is GAGVSQSPSNKVTEKGKDVELRCDPISGHTALYWYRQSLGQGLEFLIYFQGNSAPDKSGLPSDRFSAERTGGSVSTLTIQRTQQEDSAVYLCASSLAPSGANVLTFGAGSRLTVL.

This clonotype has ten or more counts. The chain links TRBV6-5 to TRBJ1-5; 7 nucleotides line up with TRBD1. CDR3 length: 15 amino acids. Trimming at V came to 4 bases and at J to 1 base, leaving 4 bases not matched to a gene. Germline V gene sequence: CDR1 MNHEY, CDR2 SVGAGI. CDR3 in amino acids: CASSWGQNSNQPQHF. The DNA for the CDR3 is TGTGCCAGCAGTTGGGGACAGAACAGCAATCAGCCCCAGCATTTT.

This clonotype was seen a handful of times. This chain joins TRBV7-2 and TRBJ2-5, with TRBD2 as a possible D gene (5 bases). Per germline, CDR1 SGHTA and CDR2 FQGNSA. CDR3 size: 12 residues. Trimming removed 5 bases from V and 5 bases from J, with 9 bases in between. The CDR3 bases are TGTGCCAGCAGCCACACGGGGGAGACCCAGTACTTC. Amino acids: CASSHTGETQYF.

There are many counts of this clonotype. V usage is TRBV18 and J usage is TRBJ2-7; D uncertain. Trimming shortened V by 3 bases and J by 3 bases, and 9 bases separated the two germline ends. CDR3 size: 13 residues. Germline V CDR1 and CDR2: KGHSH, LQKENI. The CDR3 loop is CASSPRKSYEQYF. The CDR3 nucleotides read TGTGCCAGCTCACCCAGGAAGAGCTACGAGCAGTACTTC.